Here is one TCR beta chain with its context. Germline V gene lookup returns CDR1 MNHNS and CDR2 SASEGT. V shed 0 bases and J 0 bases; nucleotides not matched to a gene: 7. The CDR3 runs 19 residues. The data originate from a study of radiation and T cells in renal cell carcinoma. On the study more broadly: Nephrectomy followed 15 Gy stereotactic body radiation by 4 weeks.

Time point defined: blood 2 weeks post-SBRT. The treatment was: 15 Gy SBRT to primary tumor, nephrectomy 4 weeks later. Clear cell pathology was present in this patient's renal cell carcinoma. Here immunoSEQ multiplex PCR was the method, and the copy in TCRdb shows in-frame clones only, minus some. The table lists approximately 61,000 clones, roughly 72% of them singletons. The source material was blood, sampled from a patient whose treatment included radiotherapy and nephrectomy. The sequence was collected from a man in his 60s with renal cell carcinoma. The chain combines TRBV6-1 with TRBJ2-5; 13 bases align to TRBD2. CDR3 in DNA: TGTGCCAGCAGTGAAGCCGCCGGACTAGCGGGAGCGTACCAAGAGACCCAGTACTTC. Translating it yields CASSEAAGLAGAYQETQYF.